These 29 T cell receptor beta chains were all obtained from the same sample, sequenced in a study of cytotoxic CD8 clonotypes in ibrutinib-treated CLL. Data came from immunoSEQ multiplex PCR; TCRdb stores just in-frame clones and leaves some out. The sample gives 57,000 or so clones, 50% to 70% of which show up once; approximately 24% is in the top ten. The sample here was PBMCs, taken at disease progression, from a patient treated with ibrutinib. Receptor source: a human donor with chronic lymphocytic leukemia.

This clone was detected only a few times. One end of the junction varies from germline; a read error may be responsible. The CDR3 region is CATSLETGYTGELFF. For the CDR3, the DNA is TGTGCCACCAGTTTAGAGACAGGGTACACCGGGGAGCTGTTTTTT. The V and J genes are TRBV2 and TRBJ2-2; TRBD1 matches at 7 bases. Germline V lookup: CDR1 SNHLY, CDR2 FYNNEI. This CDR3 contains 15 residues.

This chain links TRBV10-3 with TRBJ1-1; D is perhaps TRBD1 (6 bases). The ends were cut back, 5 bases at V and 2 bases at J, with 9 bases in the middle. Germline CDR1 and CDR2: ENHRY and SYGVKD. The CDR3 is made up of 13 amino acids. The CDR3 DNA reads TGTGCCATCAGTTCACAGGGTAACACTGAAGCTTTCTTT. This codes for CAISSQGNTEAFF.

This clone was detected only a few times. The rearrangement uses TRBV6-5 and TRBJ1-2, with D tentatively TRBD1 (5 bases). CDR3 length equals 15 residues. Germline V lookup: CDR1 MNHEY, CDR2 SVGAGI. Trimming cost V 1 base and J 14 bases, with 23 bases left between them. For the CDR3, the DNA is TGTGCCAGCAGTTACTGCTCGCAGGGACCTCGGGTAAGGACCTTC. Its translation: CASSYCSQGPRVRTF.

The V call is TRBV7-3, the J call TRBJ2-1, with 8 bases that match TRBD2. CDR3 length: 16 residues. V dropped 1 base and J dropped 4; count of bases not matched to a gene: 6. Germline V lookup: CDR1 SGHTA, CDR2 FQGTGA. The CDR3 reads CASSLIPAGEYNEQFF. Here the CDR3 DNA reads TGTGCCAGCAGCTTAATCCCAGCGGGAGAATACAATGAGCAGTTCTTC.

The chain links TRBV18 to TRBJ1-6; possible D gene TRBD1, 5 bases. The CDR3 runs to 14 residues. In germline, CDR1 is KGHSH, CDR2 LQKENI. Trimming left V 2 bases short and J 7 bases short, with 9 bases between. CDR3 in amino acids: CASSPSRVNSPLHF. In DNA, the CDR3 is TGTGCCAGCTCACCAAGCAGGGTAAATTCACCCCTCCACTTT.

This clone was observed a few times. The genes are TRBV11-1 and TRBJ2-2, with a weak D call TRBD2 (5 bases). This CDR3 contains 13 residues. The germline V gene encodes CDR1 SGHAT and CDR2 FQDESV (reference sequence). V was shortened by 1 base and J by 5 bases, with 5 bases between the two germline ends. The CDR3 loop reads CASSLVATGELFF. Here the CDR3 DNA reads TGTGCCAGCAGCTTAGTAGCGACCGGGGAGCTGTTTTTT.

This chain links TRBV5-6 with TRBJ2-5, with D perhaps being TRBD1 or TRBD2 (5 bases each). Germline V gene sequence: CDR1 SGHDT, CDR2 YYEEEE. The CDR3 is 14 amino acids. Deletions cut 2 bases from V and 1 base from J, with 9 bases between. CDR3 in amino acids: CASSFGAAQETQYF. CDR3 coding DNA: TGTGCCAGCAGCTTCGGGGCAGCCCAAGAGACCCAGTACTTC.

This clone was seen a few times. The rearrangement links TRBV4-2 to TRBJ2-7; D is undetermined. Deletions cut 4 bases from V and 1 base from J, with 17 bases between. The CDR3 is 16 amino acids. CDR1 and CDR2 (germline): LGHNA, YNFKEQ. The CDR3 DNA reads TGTGCCAGCAGCCCCACCGGCCAGATCCCGTCCTACGAGCAGTACTTC. It yields the protein CASSPTGQIPSYEQYF.

The chain links TRBV9 to TRBJ2-7; 8 bases map to TRBD2. The CDR3 spans 14 residues. Germline trimming cut 2 bases from V and 2 bases from J; bases unmatched to any gene: 3. CDR1 SGDLS and CDR2 YYNGEE come from the germline V gene. Here the CDR3 DNA reads TGTGCCAGCAGCGTCGAAGCGGGGGCCTACGAGCAGTACTTC. This gives the protein CASSVEAGAYEQYF.

In this sample, this clone turned up a few times. The chain links TRBV19 to TRBJ2-7; 8 bases line up with TRBD1. The CDR3 loop spans 15 amino acids. From germline, CDR1 is LNHDA and CDR2 SQIVND (reference sequence). Trimming took 10 bases from V and 0 from J; bases not matched to a gene: 11. Here the CDR3 DNA reads TGTGCCACCCAAACCGGGACAGGCAACTCCTACGAGCAGTACTTC. This codes for CATQTGTGNSYEQYF.

This clone was observed a few times. In the same sample, other DNA sequences code for this CDR3. The chain couples TRBV18 to TRBJ1-5, with a possible D match to TRBD1 (5 bases). Germline V gene data show CDR1 as KGHSH and CDR2 as LQKENI. V was shortened by 2 bases and J by 4 bases, with 6 bases between the two germline ends. The CDR3 is 13 amino acids. The CDR3 DNA is TGTGCCAGCTCACCAGAGGGGAATCAGCCCCAGCATTTT. Translated, it gives CASSPEGNQPQHF.

V gene TRBV27 combines with J gene TRBJ2-4, with 7 bases matching TRBD2. Germline CDR1 MNHEY, CDR2 SMNVEV (reference sequence). CDR3 size: 15 residues. V was pared by 8 bases and J by 3 bases, with 10 bases of the junction left unmatched. CDR3 DNA: TGTGCCAGCGCGGGACTAATTGAGGGCAAAAACATTCAGTACTTC. This encodes CASAGLIEGKNIQYF.

This rearrangement joins TRBV27 to TRBJ1-1; D possibly corresponds to TRBD1 (6 bases). The V end lost 0 bases, the J end lost 7 bases, and 12 bases lay between the germline ends. Germline CDR1 is MNHEY and CDR2 is SMNVEV (reference sequence). This CDR3 has 14 residues. For the CDR3, the DNA is TGTGCCAGCAGTTTATCCCGCAGGGGCCTTGAAGCTTTCTTT. This gives the protein CASSLSRRGLEAFF.

The chain is built from TRBV28 and TRBJ1-2, with TRBD1 as a possible D gene (5 bases). Trimming removed 6 bases from V and 4 bases from J, with 18 bases in between. CDR1 and CDR2 (germline): MDHEN, SYDVKM. There are 15 residues in the CDR3. The CDR3: CASSRSTGLSYGYTF. In nucleotides, the CDR3 is TGTGCCAGCAGCCGCTCCACGGGGCTTAGCTATGGCTACACCTTC.

The chain is built from TRBV7-2 and TRBJ1-6; 8 bases are a match to TRBD1. The germline gives CDR1 SGHTA, CDR2 FQGNSA. The V and J ends lost 1 base and 10 bases, in that order; junction bases with no gene match: 6. There are 15 residues in the CDR3. The CDR3 loop reads CASSLDQGAESPLHF. The DNA of the CDR3 is TGTGCCAGCAGCTTAGATCAGGGGGCAGAATCACCCCTCCACTTT.

This clone has more than one count but fewer than ten. The genes are TRBV27 and TRBJ2-7, with a possible D match to TRBD1 (6 bases). The CDR3 runs to 15 residues. CDR1 MNHEY and CDR2 SMNVEV come from the germline V gene (reference sequence). Trimming removed 5 bases at V and 3 bases at J, with 17 bases between. For the CDR3, the DNA is TGTGCCAGCAGTGGATTCGGGGACACTGACTACGAGCAGTACTTC. It translates to CASSGFGDTDYEQYF.

The chain uses TRBV7-2 and TRBJ2-7; D is uncertain. CDR3 length equals 13 residues. The germline V gene encodes CDR1 SGHTA and CDR2 FQGNSA. V was pared by 1 base and J by 6 bases, with 10 bases between. DNA of the CDR3: TGTGCCAGCAGCTTAGGGGTTCCCATCGAGCAGTACTTC. It yields the protein CASSLGVPIEQYF. The full variable domain, rest sourced from reference TRBV7-2 and TRBJ2-7, is GAGVSQSPSNKVTEKGKDVELRCDPISGHTALYWYRQSLGQGLEFLIYFQGNSAPDKSGLPSDRFSAERTGGSVSTLTIQRTQQEDSAVYLCASSLGVPIEQYFGPGTRLTVT.

This clone was observed a single time. V is TRBV6-6 and J is TRBJ2-7; no clear D. Germline-derived CDR1 and CDR2 are MNHNY and SVGAGI (reference sequence). V was shortened by 5 bases and J by 1 base, with 9 bases between the two germline ends. The CDR3 spans 13 residues. The CDR3 coding sequence is TGTGCCAGCAGTAAGGGCTCGTCCTACGAGCAGTACTTC. It translates to CASSKGSSYEQYF.

V gene TRBV28 combines with J gene TRBJ1-2; 9 bases are a match to TRBD1. The germline gives CDR1 MDHEN, CDR2 SYDVKM. The CDR3 sequence is 15 residues long. V lost 6 bases, J lost 5 bases, and 10 bases stayed unmatched. The CDR3 here is CASRLDRGQLYGYTF. Here the CDR3 DNA reads TGTGCCAGCAGATTGGACAGGGGCCAACTATATGGCTACACCTTC.

The chain recombines TRBV11-2 with TRBJ2-7; D is undetermined. V was cut by 6 bases and J by 5 bases, with 17 bases left in between. From germline, CDR1 is SGHAT and CDR2 FQNNGV. The CDR3 extends over 14 amino acids. CDR3 sequence reads: CASRKEGGWDEQYF. The CDR3 DNA reads as TGTGCCAGCAGAAAGGAAGGCGGATGGGACGAGCAGTACTTC.

V usage is TRBV19 and J usage is TRBJ1-3; 9 bases align to TRBD1. V dropped 9 bases and J dropped 8; count of bases not matched to a gene: 5. This CDR3 is built from 12 residues. CDR1 is LNHDA, CDR2 SQIVND, per germline (reference sequence). The CDR3 DNA reads as TGTGCCAGCCGGGACAGGGTTTACACCATATATTTT. Protein sequence: CASRDRVYTIYF.

V is TRBV28 and J is TRBJ1-2; D is ambiguous. Between the trimmed V and J ends, which lost 5 bases and 4 bases, there was a span of 14 bases. The length of the CDR3 is 14 residues. In germline, CDR1 is MDHEN, CDR2 SYDVKM. CDR3 sequence (DNA): TGTGCCAGCAGTGCCCTGACAAGTCTCTATGGCTACACCTTC. This gives the protein CASSALTSLYGYTF.

In its sample, this clone was seen once. The J gene is TRBJ2-7, the V gene TRBV11-3; no definite D call. CDR1 and CDR2 (germline): SGHNT, YENEEA. CDR3 size: 13 residues. The ends were cut back, 1 base at V and 3 bases at J, with 7 bases in the middle. The CDR3 loop is CASSLGQHYEQYF. DNA for the CDR3: TGTGCCAGCAGCTTAGGACAACACTACGAGCAGTACTTC.

This clone was detected only once. The chain joins TRBV15 to TRBJ1-2; no clear D. The CDR3 is made up of 12 amino acids. Trimming stripped 0 bases from V and 8 bases from J, with 7 bases between. Germline V CDR1 and CDR2: LNHNV, YYDKDF (reference sequence). The CDR3 DNA sequence: TGTGCCACCAGCAGAGATTCGAAGGGCTACACCTTC. Translated: CATSRDSKGYTF.

This clone was picked up a small number of times. The genes are TRBV11-2 and TRBJ1-1, with D perhaps matching TRBD1 (5 bases). V lost 7 bases and J lost 6, with 24 bases in between. Per germline, CDR1 SGHAT and CDR2 FQNNGV. There are 16 residues in the CDR3. The CDR3 DNA reads TGTGCCAGCACTTCACTCGGGGCAGGGATGATAGCTGAAGCTTTCTTT. Its protein product is CASTSLGAGMIAEAFF.

The table lists this clone with a few counts. The genes are TRBV5-6 and TRBJ1-2; D ambiguous. With 1 base removed from V and 0 bases from J, the gap between germline ends came to 10 bases. CDR1 and CDR2 from the germline V gene are SGHDT and YYEEEE. The CDR3 contains 15 residues. The CDR3 is CASSLRTVANYGYTF. In DNA form, the CDR3 reads TGTGCCAGCAGCTTGCGGACGGTAGCTAACTATGGCTACACCTTC.

The chain has TRBV7-8 and TRBJ1-1; 7 bases line up with TRBD1. CDR3 length: 15 amino acids. Germline assignment: CDR1 SGHVS and CDR2 FQNEAQ. Trimming removed 2 bases from V and 1 base from J; junction bases left unmatched: 4. The CDR3 sequence is CASSLLSGGNTEAFF. CDR3 nucleotides: TGTGCCAGCAGCTTATTATCAGGGGGGAACACTGAAGCTTTCTTT. Full variable domain (missing parts from reference TRBV7-8 and TRBJ1-1): GAGVSQSPRYKVAKRGQDVALRCDPISGHVSLFWYQQALGQGPEFLTYFQNEAQLDKSGLPSDRFFAERPEGSVSTLKIQRTQQEDSAVYLCASSLLSGGNTEAFFGQGTRLTVV.

This clone occurred once. The chain is built from TRBV5-1 and TRBJ2-2, with D possibly TRBD2 on 6 matching bases. Germline V gives CDR1 SGHRS, CDR2 YFSETQ. CDR3 size: 16 residues. V lost 4 bases to trimming and J lost 2 bases, with 15 bases between them. The CDR3 nucleotides are TGCGCCAGCAGCGGTGTCCGGGACTTAAACACCGGGGAGCTGTTTTTT. This translates into CASSGVRDLNTGELFF. Variable domain in full (rest from reference TRBV5-1 and TRBJ2-2): KAGVTQTPRYLIKTRGQQVTLSCSPISGHRSVSWYQQTPGQGLQFLFEYFSETQRNKGNFPGRFSGRQFSNSRSEMNVSTLELGDSALYLCASSGVRDLNTGELFFGEGSRLTVL.

The V and J genes are TRBV4-3 and TRBJ1-4, with D possibly being TRBD1 (6 bases). The germline V gene has CDR1 LGHNA and CDR2 YSLEER. The CDR3 has 16 amino acids. V was clipped by 1 base and J by 7 bases, with 16 bases between them. CDR3 amino acids: CASSQARAGVGEKLFF. CDR3 DNA: TGCGCCAGCAGCCAAGCACGGGCAGGGGTCGGTGAAAAACTGTTTTTT.